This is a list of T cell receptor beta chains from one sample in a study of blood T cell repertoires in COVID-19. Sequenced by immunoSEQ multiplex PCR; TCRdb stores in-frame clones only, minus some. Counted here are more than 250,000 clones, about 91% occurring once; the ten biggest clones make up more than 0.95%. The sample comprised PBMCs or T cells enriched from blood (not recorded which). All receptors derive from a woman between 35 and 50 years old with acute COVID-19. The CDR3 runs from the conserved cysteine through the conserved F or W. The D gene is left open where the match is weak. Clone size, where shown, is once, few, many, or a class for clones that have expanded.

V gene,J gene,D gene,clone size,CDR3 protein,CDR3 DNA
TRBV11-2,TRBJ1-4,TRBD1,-,CASSLGQGLATNEKLFF,TGTGCCAGCAGCTTAGGACAGGGACTTGCAACTAATGAAAAACTGTTTTTT
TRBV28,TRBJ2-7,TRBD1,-,CASRSGQAYEQYF,TGTGCCAGCAGGTCGGGACAGGCCTACGAGCAGTACTTC
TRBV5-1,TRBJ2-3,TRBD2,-,CASRGLAGGPTDTQYF,TGCGCCAGCAGAGGCTTAGCGGGAGGGCCAACAGATACGCAGTATTTT
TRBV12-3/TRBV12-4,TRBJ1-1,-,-,CASRQGSGTEAFF,TGTGCCAGCAGACAGGGATCGGGGACTGAAGCTTTCTTT
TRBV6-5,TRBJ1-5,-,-,CASKGTGHSNQPQHF,TGTGCCAGCAAAGGAACAGGCCATAGCAATCAGCCCCAGCATTTT
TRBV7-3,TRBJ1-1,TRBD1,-,CASSVQGAGEAFF,TGTGCCAGCAGCGTCCAGGGGGCAGGTGAAGCTTTCTTT
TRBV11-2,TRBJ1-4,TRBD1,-,CASSNTGGVEKLFF,TGTGCCAGCAGCAATACAGGGGGAGTGGAAAAACTGTTTTTT
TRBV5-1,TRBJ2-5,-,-,CASSLISGEETQYF,TGCGCCAGCAGCTTGATCTCGGGGGAAGAGACCCAGTACTTC
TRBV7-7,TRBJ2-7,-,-,CASSPGVADANYEQYF,TGTGCTAGCAGCCCAGGAGTAGCGGACGCAAATTACGAGCAGTACTTC
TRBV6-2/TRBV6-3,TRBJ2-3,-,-,CASSYRVTQYF,TGTGCCAGCAGTTATCGTGTTACGCAGTATTTT
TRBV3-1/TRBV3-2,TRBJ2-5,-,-,CASSLRETQYF,TGTGCCAGCAGCCTCCGGGAGACCCAGTACTTC
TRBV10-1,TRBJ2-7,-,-,CASSESGLAEQYF,TGCGCCAGCAGTGAGTCGGGCTTGGCCGAGCAGTACTTC
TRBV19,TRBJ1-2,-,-,CASSSRVVYGYTF,TGTGCCAGTAGTAGCAGGGTGGTCTATGGCTACACCTTC
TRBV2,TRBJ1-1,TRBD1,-,CASTFHGTASMNTEAFF,TGTGCCAGCACCTTCCACGGGACAGCCTCGATGAACACTGAAGCTTTCTTT
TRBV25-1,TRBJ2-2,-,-,CATRAGELFF,TGTGCTACGAGGGCCGGGGAGCTGTTTTTT
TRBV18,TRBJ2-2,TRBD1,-,CASSPRGQGIVGELFF,TGTGCCAGCTCACCACGGGGACAGGGGATTGTCGGGGAGCTGTTTTTT
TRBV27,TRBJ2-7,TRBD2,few,CASSFQLAPGYEQYF,TGTGCCAGCAGTTTCCAACTAGCGCCGGGCTACGAGCAGTACTTC
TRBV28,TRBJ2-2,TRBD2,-,CASSSPSTGGNTGELFF,TGTGCCAGCAGTTCCCCCTCGACGGGAGGGAACACCGGGGAGCTGTTTTTT
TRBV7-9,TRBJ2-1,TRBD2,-,CASRKLSGHTYNEQFF,TGTGCCAGCAGGAAACTTAGCGGGCATACCTACAATGAGCAGTTCTTC
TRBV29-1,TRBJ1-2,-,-,CSVETMARYGYTF,TGCAGCGTTGAAACAATGGCTCGCTATGGCTACACCTTC
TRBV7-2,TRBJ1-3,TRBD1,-,CASSPGTGRNTIYF,TGTGCCAGCAGCCCGGGGACAGGGAGAAACACCATATATTTT
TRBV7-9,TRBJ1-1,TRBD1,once,CASSGYRGRNTEAFF,TGTGCCAGCAGCGGTTACAGGGGGCGGAACACTGAAGCTTTCTTT
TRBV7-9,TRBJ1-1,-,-,CASSPFGQSNTEAFF,TGTGCCAGCAGCCCTTTTGGGCAGTCGAACACTGAAGCTTTCTTT
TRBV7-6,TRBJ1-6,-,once,CASSLGSGGYNSPLHF,TGTGCCAGCAGCTTAGGGTCCGGGGGCTATAATTCACCCCTCCACTTT
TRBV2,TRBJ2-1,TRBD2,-,CASIEAGGAGFF,TGTGCCAGCATTGAAGCGGGAGGGGCCGGATTCTTC
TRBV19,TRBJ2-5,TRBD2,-,CASSTDRTSGRARETQYF,TGTGCCAGTAGTACCGACAGGACTAGCGGGAGGGCCCGAGAGACCCAGTACTTC
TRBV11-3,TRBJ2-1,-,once,CASSLEGESYNEQFF,TGTGCCAGCAGCTTAGAGGGAGAGAGCTACAATGAGCAGTTCTTC
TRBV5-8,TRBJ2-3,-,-,CASSQPPRASQYF,TGTGCCAGCAGCCAGCCTCCCAGGGCATCGCAGTATTTT
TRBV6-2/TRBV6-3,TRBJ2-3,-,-,CASSYVVVLTSTDTQYF,TGTGCCAGCAGTTACGTCGTAGTATTAACTAGCACAGATACGCAGTATTTT
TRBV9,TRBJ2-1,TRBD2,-,CASSAGALSGAYNEQFF,TGTGCCAGCAGCGCTGGGGCGCTTAGCGGGGCCTACAATGAGCAGTTCTTC
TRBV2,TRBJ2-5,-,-,CASSDGGLGRQETQYF,TGTGCCAGCAGTGACGGGGGTCTGGGTCGGCAAGAGACCCAGTACTTC
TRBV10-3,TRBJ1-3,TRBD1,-,CAISGTGPFSSGNTIYF,TGTGCCATCAGTGGGACAGGACCTTTCAGCTCTGGAAACACCATATATTTT
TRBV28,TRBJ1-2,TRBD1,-,CASLTQGAIGGYTF,TGTGCCAGCCTGACACAGGGGGCGATTGGAGGCTACACCTTC
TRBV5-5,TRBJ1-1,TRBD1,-,CASTSQGDTEAFF,TGTGCCAGCACCTCACAGGGGGACACTGAAGCTTTCTTT